Shown below are 29 T cell receptor beta chains from a single sample sequenced in a study of blood T cell repertoires in COVID-19. Data came from immunoSEQ multiplex PCR; TCRdb stores just in-frame clones and leaves some out. Among a few hundred thousand clones listed, more than 85% were seen once. The sample consisted of peripheral blood. These receptor sequences come from a man younger than 45 with acute or convalescent COVID-19.

The genes are TRBV5-1 and TRBJ1-6; D not resolved. This CDR3 comprises 14 residues. Germline-derived CDR1 and CDR2 are SGHRS and YFSETQ. V was shortened by 7 bases and J by 4 bases, with 12 bases between the two germline ends. In nucleotides, the CDR3 is TGCGCCAGCGCGCACCCCGAGTATAATTCACCCCTCCACTTT. The encoded protein is CASAHPEYNSPLHF.

The J gene is TRBJ1-1, the V gene TRBV6-5; D is perhaps TRBD1 (5 bases). With 6 bases removed from V and 8 bases from J, the gap between germline ends came to 22 bases. This CDR3 contains 15 residues. The germline V gene has CDR1 MNHEY and CDR2 SVGAGI. The CDR3 loop reads CASRPGRGGGIEAFF. The CDR3 DNA follows: TGTGCCAGCAGGCCCGGGAGGGGCGGGGGAATCGAAGCTTTCTTT.

The J gene is TRBJ2-7, the V gene TRBV5-1; the D gene is possibly TRBD2 (5 bases). Germline CDR1 SGHRS, CDR2 YFSETQ. Trimming took 0 bases from V and 3 from J, leaving 16 bases between them. The CDR3 contains 16 residues. The CDR3 DNA sequence: TGCGCCAGCAGCTTGGGGGCCACAGCGGTTCGCTACGAGCAGTACTTC. Translated: CASSLGATAVRYEQYF.

The CDR3 loop reads CASSYSFPPRRNTIYF. CDR3 coding DNA: TGTGCCAGCAGTTACTCTTTTCCCCCACGGAGGAACACCATATATTTT. V and J are TRBV27 and TRBJ1-3; D is undetermined. This CDR3 has 16 residues. The germline CDR1 and CDR2 sequences are MNHEY and SMNVEV (reference sequence). The V gene lost 4 bases and the J gene lost 7 bases, with 20 bases spanning the gap.

The chain carries TRBV19 and TRBJ2-7; 8 bases fit TRBD1. V shed 4 bases, J shed 2 bases, and the junction held 13 bases outside the gene matches. The CDR3 has 17 amino acids. The germline V gene has CDR1 LNHDA and CDR2 SQIVND (reference sequence). Here the CDR3 DNA reads TGTGCCAGTAGTACCGCCGGTTTGCACAGGGGGGCCTACGAGCAGTACTTC. As protein: CASSTAGLHRGAYEQYF.

The chain joins TRBV19 to TRBJ1-5; TRBD1 agrees at 10 bases. CDR3 length equals 15 residues. V trimming: 4 bases; J trimming: 4 bases; junction bases outside the gene matches: 4. The germline V gene has CDR1 LNHDA and CDR2 SQIVND (reference sequence). Written as DNA, the CDR3 is TGTGCCAGTAGTAAAGACAGGGGGCGGAATCAGCCCCAGCATTTT. Protein product: CASSKDRGRNQPQHF. The entire variable domain, with the rest obtained from reference TRBV19 and TRBJ1-5, is as follows: DGGITQSPKYLFRKEGQNVTLSCEQNLNHDAMYWYRQDPGQGLRLIYYSQIVNDFQKGDIAEGYSVSREKKESFPLTVTSAQKNPTAFYLCASSKDRGRNQPQHFGDGTRLSIL.

The V call is TRBV4-1, the J call TRBJ1-2; no clear D. The CDR3 contains 13 residues. The germline V gene encodes CDR1 MGHRA and CDR2 YSYEKL. The V end was cut by 2 bases, the J end by 0 bases, with 4 bases between. The CDR3 DNA sequence: TGCGCCAGCAGCCAAACAGCTAACTATGGCTACACCTTC. Translated: CASSQTANYGYTF.

The rearrangement uses TRBV19 and TRBJ1-2; D possibly corresponds to TRBD1 (5 bases). Per germline, CDR1 LNHDA and CDR2 SQIVND (reference sequence). Trimming took off 6 bases at V and 4 bases at J, with 15 bases between the two ends. This CDR3 is built from 14 residues. CDR3 region: CASRAQAFPYGYTF. CDR3 sequence (DNA): TGTGCCAGTAGAGCACAGGCCTTCCCCTATGGCTACACCTTC.

This chain links TRBV28 with TRBJ1-1; D is possibly TRBD1 (6 bases). Germline CDR1 MDHEN, CDR2 SYDVKM. The V end lost 3 bases, the J end lost 2 bases, and 10 bases lay between the germline ends. There are 14 residues in the CDR3. The CDR3 DNA is TGTGCCAGCAGTTTCCCGGACAGAAACACTGAAGCTTTCTTT. This encodes CASSFPDRNTEAFF.

The rearrangement uses TRBV11-2 and TRBJ2-7; D unclear. This CDR3 contains 13 residues. V gave up 5 bases and J gave up 6 bases, with 14 bases separating them. Germline CDR1 reads SGHAT; CDR2 reads FQNNGV. The CDR3 spells CASSRPGGSEQYF. CDR3 in DNA: TGTGCCAGCAGCCGACCCGGCGGATCCGAGCAGTACTTC.

The chain joins TRBV6-4 to TRBJ2-3, with TRBD2 matching over 8 bases. The CDR3 totals 15 residues. Germline CDR1 reads MRHNA; CDR2 reads SNTAGT. J was trimmed by 2 bases and V by 3 bases; bases with no gene match: 4. For the CDR3, the DNA is TGTGCCAGCAGTGAAGCGGGAGTCTACACAGATACGCAGTATTTT. This translates into CASSEAGVYTDTQYF.

The chain carries TRBV30 and TRBJ2-3; 12 nucleotides align to TRBD2. Germline V gives CDR1 GTSNPN, CDR2 SVGIG (reference sequence). With V trimmed by 0 bases and J by 0 bases, 1 base remained unmatched. The CDR3 length is 16 residues. The DNA of the CDR3 is TGTGCCTGGAGTGTCGGACTAGCGGGGAGCACAGATACGCAGTATTTT. Translation gives CAWSVGLAGSTDTQYF.

The J gene is TRBJ1-2, the V gene TRBV28; D is uncertain. In germline, CDR1 is MDHEN, CDR2 SYDVKM. The CDR3 is 12 residues long. Trimming removed 2 bases at V and 7 bases at J, with 8 bases between. CDR3 in amino acids: CASSLRGVGYTF. The CDR3 nucleotides are TGTGCCAGCAGTTTACGGGGAGTTGGCTACACCTTC.

This chain uses TRBV4-1 with TRBJ1-1; D unclear. The CDR3 loop spans 11 amino acids. V dropped 3 bases and J dropped 8 bases, with 7 bases sitting between them. Germline CDR1 reads MGHRA; CDR2 reads YSYEKL. Written as DNA, the CDR3 is TGCGCCAGCAGCCAGGGCGTCGAAGCTTTCTTT. It codes for CASSQGVEAFF.

V and J are TRBV6-5 and TRBJ1-1, with 9 bases identical to TRBD1. Germline trimming cut 8 bases from V and 1 base from J; bases unmatched to any gene: 5. Looked up from germline, CDR1 is MNHEY and CDR2 is SVGAGI. The CDR3 sequence is 14 residues long. The CDR3 loop is CASGTGNPNTEAFF. CDR3 DNA: TGTGCCAGCGGGACAGGGAACCCGAACACTGAAGCTTTCTTT.

CDR3 bases: TGCGCCAGCAGCTTGGATCAGATAAACACCGGGGAGCTGTTTTTT. Amino acid sequence: CASSLDQINTGELFF. The V gene is TRBV5-1, the J gene TRBJ2-2; D is undetermined. Trimming took 0 bases from V and 2 from J, leaving 8 bases between them. CDR1 is SGHRS and CDR2 is YFSETQ in the germline V gene. This CDR3 is 15 amino acids long. Together with reference TRBV5-1 and TRBJ2-2, the CDR3 gives the full variable domain: KAGVTQTPRYLIKTRGQQVTLSCSPISGHRSVSWYQQTPGQGLQFLFEYFSETQRNKGNFPGRFSGRQFSNSRSEMNVSTLELGDSALYLCASSLDQINTGELFFGEGSRLTVL.

This chain uses TRBV24-1 with TRBJ2-4; 10 bases fit TRBD1. Germline CDR1 and CDR2: KGHDR and SFDVKD. The CDR3 covers 14 residues. V dropped 4 bases and J dropped 9; count of bases not matched to a gene: 5. The CDR3 sequence: CATSDLGQGGIQYF. CDR3 bases: TGTGCCACCAGTGACCTAGGACAGGGGGGCATTCAGTACTTC.

The chain employs TRBV14 and TRBJ1-1; perhaps TRBD1 as D (6 bases). This CDR3 has 14 residues. V lost 3 bases and J 4 bases, leaving 12 bases between the germline ends. The germline CDR1 and CDR2 sequences are SGHDN and FVKESK. CDR3 bases: TGTGCCAGCAGCCAGTTACAGGGTTCCACTGAAGCTTTCTTT. Translating it yields CASSQLQGSTEAFF.

CDR3 nucleotide sequence: TGTGCCAGCTCACCAGAGGCACCCCATAGCAATCAGCCCCAGCATTTT. It yields the protein CASSPEAPHSNQPQHF. The chain couples TRBV18 to TRBJ1-5; D not certain. Trimming pared 2 bases from V and 0 bases from J, leaving 11 bases between. Germline values: CDR1 KGHSH, CDR2 LQKENI. This CDR3 has 16 residues.

CDR3 nucleotide sequence: TGTGCCAGCAGCCAAGATTCGGGATCCCCCCAGCATTTT. Residues: CASSQDSGSPQHF. The chain recombines TRBV3-1 (or the pseudogene TRBV3-2) with TRBJ1-5; D gene unclear. V was trimmed by 0 bases and J by 10 bases, leaving 10 bases between them. This CDR3 has 13 residues. Germline V gene sequence: CDR1 LGHDT, CDR2 YNNKEL (reference sequence).

The J gene is TRBJ1-2, the V gene TRBV9; possibly TRBD1 for D (5 bases). The germline CDR1 and CDR2 sequences are SGDLS and YYNGEE. The CDR3 totals 16 residues. Trimming took 3 bases from V and 5 from J, leaving 20 bases between them. The CDR3 sequence: CASSALVGQGAYGYTF. DNA of the CDR3: TGTGCCAGCAGCGCCCTAGTGGGGCAGGGTGCTTATGGCTACACCTTC.

The V and J genes are TRBV19 and TRBJ2-1; 9 bases agree with TRBD1. V lost 4 bases and J lost 6; bases outside the gene matches: 7. From germline, CDR1 is LNHDA and CDR2 SQIVND (reference sequence). The CDR3 sequence is 15 residues long. CDR3 bases: TGTGCCAGTAGTAGTGGACAGGGGAGTGGCAATGAGCAGTTCTTC. Protein product: CASSSGQGSGNEQFF.

The chain carries TRBV11-2 and TRBJ1-2; no firm D call. V shed 3 bases and J shed 4 bases, with 9 bases lying between them. There are 13 residues in the CDR3. The germline V gene encodes CDR1 SGHAT and CDR2 FQNNGV. CDR3 sequence reads: CASSFGLIYGYTF. Here the CDR3 DNA reads TGTGCCAGCAGCTTTGGACTGATCTATGGCTACACCTTC.

The chain links TRBV7-9 to TRBJ2-2; possible D gene TRBD1, 6 bases. Germline V lookup: CDR1 SEHNR, CDR2 FQNEAQ (reference sequence). The CDR3 has 14 amino acids. The V end lost 6 bases, the J end lost 3 bases, and 11 bases lay between the germline ends. DNA for the CDR3: TGTGCCAGCAGAGTAGGGGGATACACCGGGGAGCTGTTTTTT. It encodes CASRVGGYTGELFF.

This chain connects TRBV6-1 to TRBJ2-1; 10 positions match TRBD2. This CDR3 has 15 residues. Germline V gives CDR1 MNHNS, CDR2 SASEGT. The V segment lost 2 bases and the J segment 8 bases; nucleotides outside the gene matches: 6. CDR3 sequence reads: CASSEISGGADEQFF. CDR3 nucleotide sequence: TGTGCCAGCAGTGAAATCAGCGGGGGGGCCGATGAGCAGTTCTTC.

With regard to this clone: Mismatch with germline at one junction end may stem from a read error. The CDR3 DNA sequence: TGTGCCAGCAATGACACAGGCCTCAATCAGCCCCAGCATTTT. Translated, it gives CASNDTGLNQPQHF. This chain joins TRBV6-4 and TRBJ1-5, with TRBD1 as a possible D gene (5 bases). This CDR3 comprises 14 residues. CDR1 is MRHNA and CDR2 is SNTAGT in the germline V gene.

V usage is TRBV18 and J usage is TRBJ2-4; D unresolved. Germline CDR1 is KGHSH and CDR2 is LQKENI. The CDR3 consists of 15 residues. Trimming pared 5 bases from V and 0 bases from J, leaving 11 bases between. The CDR3 DNA sequence: TGTGCCAGCTCAGGTCAGAACCTAGCCAAAAACATTCAGTACTTC. Its protein product is CASSGQNLAKNIQYF.

A few counts support this clone. The V gene is TRBV30, the J gene TRBJ1-1; D remains ambiguous. This CDR3 is 12 amino acids long. Germline-derived CDR1 and CDR2 are GTSNPN and SVGIG (reference sequence). The V end was cut by 4 bases, the J end by 6 bases, with 12 bases between. CDR3 nucleotide sequence: TGTGCCTGGACACCGTCGGGGTCTGAAGCTTTCTTT. This gives the protein CAWTPSGSEAFF.

This chain uses TRBV30 with TRBJ2-7, with TRBD2 identical over 8 bases. Trimming cost V 0 bases and J 12 bases; bases outside gene matches: 7. Looked up from germline, CDR1 is GTSNPN and CDR2 is SVGIG (reference sequence). The CDR3 is made up of 12 amino acids. The CDR3 sequence is CAWSVSSGGMYF. The CDR3 region has the DNA TGTGCCTGGAGTGTTTCTTCGGGGGGGATGTACTTC.